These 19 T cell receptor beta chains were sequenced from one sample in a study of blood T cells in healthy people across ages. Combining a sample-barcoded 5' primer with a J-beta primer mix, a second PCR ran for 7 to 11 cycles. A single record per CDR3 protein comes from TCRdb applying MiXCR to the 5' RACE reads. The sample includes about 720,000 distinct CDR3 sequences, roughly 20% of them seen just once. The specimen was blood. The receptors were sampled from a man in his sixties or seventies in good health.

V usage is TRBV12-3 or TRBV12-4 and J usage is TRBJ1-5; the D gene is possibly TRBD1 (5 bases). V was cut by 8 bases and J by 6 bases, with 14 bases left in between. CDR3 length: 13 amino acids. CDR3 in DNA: TGTGCCAGCCGGGGGATAGGGGTTCAGCCCCAGCATTTT. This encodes CASRGIGVQPQHF.

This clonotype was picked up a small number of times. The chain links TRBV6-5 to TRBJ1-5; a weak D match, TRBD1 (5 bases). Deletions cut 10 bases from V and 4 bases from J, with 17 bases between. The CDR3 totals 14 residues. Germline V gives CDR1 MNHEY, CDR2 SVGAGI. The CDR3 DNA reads TGTGCCACCAGATCGGTAGGGGCTAATCAGCCCCAGCATTTT. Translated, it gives CATRSVGANQPQHF.

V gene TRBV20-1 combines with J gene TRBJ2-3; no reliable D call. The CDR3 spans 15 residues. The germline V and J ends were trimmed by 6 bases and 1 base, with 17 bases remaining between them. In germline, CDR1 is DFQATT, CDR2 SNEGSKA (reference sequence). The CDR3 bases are TGCAGTGCCCCAGACACTCTGACCCGCACAGATACGCAGTATTTT. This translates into CSAPDTLTRTDTQYF.

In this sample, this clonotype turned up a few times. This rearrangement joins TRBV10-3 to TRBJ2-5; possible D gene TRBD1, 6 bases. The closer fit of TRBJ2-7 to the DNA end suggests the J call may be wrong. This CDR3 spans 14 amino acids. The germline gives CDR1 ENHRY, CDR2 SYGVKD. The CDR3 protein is CAIKDRLAFYEQYV. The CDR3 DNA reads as TGTGCCATCAAAGACAGGCTCGCGTTCTACGAGCAGTACGTC.

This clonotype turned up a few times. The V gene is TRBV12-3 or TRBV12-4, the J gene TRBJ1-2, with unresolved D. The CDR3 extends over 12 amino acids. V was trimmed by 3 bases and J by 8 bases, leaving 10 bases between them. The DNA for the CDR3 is TGTGCCAGCAGTTTTGTGGTAGGCGGCTACACCTTC. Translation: CASSFVVGGYTF.

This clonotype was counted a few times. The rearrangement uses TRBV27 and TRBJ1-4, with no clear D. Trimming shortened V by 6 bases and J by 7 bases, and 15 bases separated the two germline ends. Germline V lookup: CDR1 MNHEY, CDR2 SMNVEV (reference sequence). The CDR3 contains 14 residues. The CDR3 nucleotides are TGTGCCAGCAGCCCCCTGAGAGAGGGTGAAAAACTGTTTTTT. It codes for CASSPLREGEKLFF.

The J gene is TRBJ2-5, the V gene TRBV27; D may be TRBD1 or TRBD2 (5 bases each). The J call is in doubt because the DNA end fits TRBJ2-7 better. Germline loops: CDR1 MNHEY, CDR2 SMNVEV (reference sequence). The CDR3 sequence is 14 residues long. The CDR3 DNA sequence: TGTGCCAGCAGGGGACGGACGAGCTCCTACGAGCAGTACGTC. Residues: CASRGRTSSYEQYV.

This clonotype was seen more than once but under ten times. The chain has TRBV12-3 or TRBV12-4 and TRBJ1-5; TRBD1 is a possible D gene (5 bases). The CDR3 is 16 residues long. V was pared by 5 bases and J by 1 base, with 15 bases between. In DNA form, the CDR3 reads TGTGCCAGCAGTCCTCAACCCCCAGGGAGCAATCAGCCCCAGCATTTT. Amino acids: CASSPQPPGSNQPQHF.

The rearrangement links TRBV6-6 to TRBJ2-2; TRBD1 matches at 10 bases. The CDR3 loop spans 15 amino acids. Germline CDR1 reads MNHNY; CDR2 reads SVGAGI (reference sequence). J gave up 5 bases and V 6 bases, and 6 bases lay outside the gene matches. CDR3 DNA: TGTGCCAGCAGCACGACAGGGGGCCGGACCGGGGAGCTGTTTTTT. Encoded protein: CASSTTGGRTGELFF.

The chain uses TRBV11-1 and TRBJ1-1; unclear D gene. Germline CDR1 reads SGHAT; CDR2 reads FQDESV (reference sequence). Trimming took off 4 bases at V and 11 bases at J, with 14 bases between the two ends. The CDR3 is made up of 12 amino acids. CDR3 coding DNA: TGTGCCAGCAGCTCCTGGACCCCGGGGGCTTTCTTT. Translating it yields CASSSWTPGAFF.

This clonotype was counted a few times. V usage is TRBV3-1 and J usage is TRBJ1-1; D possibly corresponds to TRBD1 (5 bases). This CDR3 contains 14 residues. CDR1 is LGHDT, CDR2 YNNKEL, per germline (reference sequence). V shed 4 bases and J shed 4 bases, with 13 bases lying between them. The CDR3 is CASSREAGVTEAFF. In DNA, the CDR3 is TGTGCCAGCAGCCGAGAAGCGGGGGTCACTGAAGCTTTCTTT.

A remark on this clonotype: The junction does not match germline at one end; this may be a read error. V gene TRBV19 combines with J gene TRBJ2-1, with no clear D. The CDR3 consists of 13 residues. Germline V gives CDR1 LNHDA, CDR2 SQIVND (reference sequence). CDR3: CTSSISTPDEQFF. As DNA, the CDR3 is TGTACCAGTAGTATATCCACCCCAGATGAGCAGTTCTTC. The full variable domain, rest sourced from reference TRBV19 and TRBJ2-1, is DGGITQSPKYLFRKEGQNVTLSCEQNLNHDAMYWYRQDPGQGLRLIYYSQIVNDFQKGDIAEGYSVSREKKESFPLTVTSAQKNPTAFYLCTSSISTPDEQFFGPGTRLTVL.

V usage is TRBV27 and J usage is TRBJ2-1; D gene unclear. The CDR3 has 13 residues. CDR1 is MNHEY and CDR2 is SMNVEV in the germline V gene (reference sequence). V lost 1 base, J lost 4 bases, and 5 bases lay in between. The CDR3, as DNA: TGTGCCAGCAGTTTATTCGATTACAATGAGCAGTTCTTC. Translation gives CASSLFDYNEQFF.

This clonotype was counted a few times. The CDR3 DNA reads as TGTGCCAGCAGCTCTACAGGGAGCACTGAAGCTTTCTTT. Translation: CASSSTGSTEAFF. The rearrangement joins TRBV7-9 to TRBJ1-1; D is possibly TRBD1 (6 bases). CDR3 length: 13 amino acids. V was trimmed by 4 bases and J by 4 bases, leaving 10 bases between them. CDR1 SEHNR and CDR2 FQNEAQ come from the germline V gene (reference sequence).

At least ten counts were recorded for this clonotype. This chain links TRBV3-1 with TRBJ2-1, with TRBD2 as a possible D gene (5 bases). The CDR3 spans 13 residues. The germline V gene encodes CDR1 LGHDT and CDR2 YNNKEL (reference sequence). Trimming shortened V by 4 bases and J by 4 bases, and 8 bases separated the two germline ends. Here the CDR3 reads CASSPGLYNEQFF. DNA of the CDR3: TGTGCCAGCAGCCCTGGACTTTACAATGAGCAGTTCTTC.

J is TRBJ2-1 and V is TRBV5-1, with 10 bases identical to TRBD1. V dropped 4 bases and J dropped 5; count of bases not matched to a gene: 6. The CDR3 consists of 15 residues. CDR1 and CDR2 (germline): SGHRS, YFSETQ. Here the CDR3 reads CASSIPGTGDNEQFF. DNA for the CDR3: TGCGCCAGCAGCATACCCGGGACAGGGGACAATGAGCAGTTCTTC.

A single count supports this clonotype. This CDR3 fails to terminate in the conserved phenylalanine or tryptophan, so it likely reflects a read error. CDR3 sequence reads: CATSRAGGGNTEAFL. The CDR3, as DNA: TGTGCCACCAGCAGAGCTGGGGGCGGGAACACTGAAGCTTTCCTT. This sequence joins TRBV15 and TRBJ1-1, with a tentative D call TRBD1 (6 bases). This CDR3 has 15 amino acids. Germline V gene data show CDR1 as LNHNV and CDR2 as YYDKDF (reference sequence). Trimming removed 1 base at V and 1 base at J, with 10 bases between.

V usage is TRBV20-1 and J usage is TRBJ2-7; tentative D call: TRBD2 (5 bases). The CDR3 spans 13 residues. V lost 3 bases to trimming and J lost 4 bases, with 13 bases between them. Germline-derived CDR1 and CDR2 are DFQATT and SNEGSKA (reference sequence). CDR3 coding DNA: TGCAGTGCTAGGACTACTACAGCTTACGAGCAGTACTTC. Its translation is CSARTTTAYEQYF.

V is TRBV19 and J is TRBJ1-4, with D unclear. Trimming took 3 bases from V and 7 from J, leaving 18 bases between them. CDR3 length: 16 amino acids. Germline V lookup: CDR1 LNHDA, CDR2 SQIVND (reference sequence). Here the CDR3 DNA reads TGTGCCAGTAGTATGCCCAACCGGGCCCTAGGTGAAAAACTGTTTTTT. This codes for CASSMPNRALGEKLFF.